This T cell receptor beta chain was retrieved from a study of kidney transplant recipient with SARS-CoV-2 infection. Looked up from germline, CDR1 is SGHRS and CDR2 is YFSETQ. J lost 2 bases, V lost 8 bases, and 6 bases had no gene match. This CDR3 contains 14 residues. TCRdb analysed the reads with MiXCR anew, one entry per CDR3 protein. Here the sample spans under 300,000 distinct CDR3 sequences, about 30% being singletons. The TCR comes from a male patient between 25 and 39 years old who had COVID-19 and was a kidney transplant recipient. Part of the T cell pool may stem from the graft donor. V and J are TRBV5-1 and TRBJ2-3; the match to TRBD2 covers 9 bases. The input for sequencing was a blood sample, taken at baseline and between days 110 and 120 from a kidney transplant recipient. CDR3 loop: CASVAGVTTDTQYF. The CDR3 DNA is TGCGCCAGTGTAGCGGGGGTAACCACAGATACGCAGTATTTT.